One and the same sample provided the 18 T cell receptor beta chains below, sequenced in a study of CD8 T cells in Susac syndrome (dated by TCRdb to about 2019). The library relied on the immunoSEQ multiplex PCR assay. RNA was extracted using the RNeasy kit, and roughly 0.45 to 1 microgram was reverse transcribed with random hexamers. TCRdb took the public reads, trimmed them with fastp at Q25, ran MiXCR for clone calling and kept in-frame beta chains. Rows matching on CDR3 protein sequence are summarized as one entry with the most common DNA and genes. The sample profile shows roughly 200,000 distinct CDR3 sequences; approximately 96% of them were found once. 0.093% of the sample rests with the top ten. Material for sequencing was CD4+ T cells from PBMCs. The receptors were sampled from a human donor with multiple sclerosis.

The rearrangement uses TRBV12-3 or TRBV12-4 and TRBJ2-1; no definite D call. The CDR3 covers 14 residues. Trimming took 0 bases from V and 6 from J, leaving 9 bases between them. In nucleotides, the CDR3 is TGTGCCAGCAGTTTAGCGGCTATTGGCAATGAGCAGTTCTTC. This translates into CASSLAAIGNEQFF.

This clonotype was recorded once. This sequence joins TRBV9 and TRBJ1-1; 7 bases map to TRBD1. CDR3 size: 14 residues. CDR1 is SGDLS, CDR2 YYNGEE, per germline. V gave up 5 bases and J gave up 2 bases; unmatched junction bases: 6. In nucleotides, the CDR3 is TGTGCCAGCAGTAAGACAGGGTCTAACACTGAAGCTTTCTTT. Amino acids: CASSKTGSNTEAFF.

V and J are TRBV29-1 and TRBJ2-5; TRBD1 might be the D (6 bases). From germline, CDR1 is SQVTM and CDR2 ANQGSEA. CDR3 size: 17 residues. Trimming cost V 4 bases and J 2 bases, with 23 bases left between them. The CDR3 region is CSVVFGQPSNYQETQYF. The CDR3 nucleotides read TGCAGCGTTGTGTTCGGACAGCCGTCAAATTATCAAGAGACCCAGTACTTC.

The chain links TRBV7-9 to TRBJ1-1; D gene ambiguous. The ends were cut back, 5 bases at V and 0 bases at J, with 19 bases in the middle. The CDR3 is made up of 17 amino acids. Germline V CDR1 and CDR2: SEHNR, FQNEAQ (reference sequence). The CDR3 sequence: CASSPNSGSGLNTEAFF. In DNA form, the CDR3 reads TGTGCCAGCAGCCCAAATTCGGGAAGTGGGCTGAACACTGAAGCTTTCTTT.

V is TRBV29-1 and J is TRBJ1-1, with 8 bases fitting TRBD1. Losses at the gene ends were 2 bases for V and 8 bases for J; bases not matched to a gene: 4. CDR1 is SQVTM, CDR2 ANQGSEA, per germline. The length of the CDR3 is 12 residues. CDR3 protein: CSVESDRAEAFF. For the CDR3, the DNA is TGCAGCGTTGAATCGGACAGGGCCGAAGCTTTCTTT.

This sequence joins TRBV30 and TRBJ1-1; D unresolved. Trimming stripped 3 bases from V and 8 bases from J, with 16 bases between. The CDR3 loop spans 13 amino acids. The germline gives CDR1 GTSNPN, CDR2 SVGIG (reference sequence). The CDR3 here is CAWRFTRSKEAFF. The CDR3 DNA is TGTGCCTGGAGATTCACCAGGAGCAAGGAAGCTTTCTTT. Complete variable domain (other parts from reference TRBV30 and TRBJ1-1): SQTIHQWPATLVQPVGSPLSLECTVEGTSNPNLYWYRQAAGRGLQLLFYSVGIGQISSEVPQNLSASRPQDRQFILSSKKLLLSDSGFYLCAWRFTRSKEAFFGQGTRLTVV.

This chain uses TRBV13 with TRBJ2-5; weak D call: TRBD1 (6 bases). From germline, CDR1 is PRHDT and CDR2 FYEKMQ (reference sequence). V gave up 2 bases and J gave up 4 bases, with 14 bases separating them. The CDR3 spans 15 residues. The CDR3 region is CASSLNTGSTETQYF. The CDR3 DNA reads TGTGCCAGCAGCTTAAACACAGGGAGCACAGAGACCCAGTACTTC.

This sequence joins TRBV20-1 and TRBJ2-7; D is unresolved. V lost 1 base and J lost 0, with 4 bases in between. CDR3 size: 12 residues. Germline loops: CDR1 DFQATT, CDR2 SNEGSKA (reference sequence). The CDR3: CSARVSSYEQYF. The CDR3 coding sequence is TGCAGTGCTAGAGTAAGCTCCTACGAGCAGTACTTC.

The rearrangement links TRBV12-3 or TRBV12-4 to TRBJ1-2, with D hard to call. With 0 bases removed from V and 4 bases from J, the gap between germline ends came to 6 bases. The length of the CDR3 is 13 residues. CDR3 nucleotide sequence: TGTGCCAGCAGTTTAGCACAGAGCTATGGCTACACCTTC. This translates into CASSLAQSYGYTF.

The J gene is TRBJ1-4, the V gene TRBV11-2, with 7 bases lining up with TRBD1. Germline CDR1 reads SGHAT; CDR2 reads FQNNGV. CDR3 length: 14 residues. V shed 5 bases, J shed 2 bases, and the junction held 2 bases outside the gene matches. The CDR3 region has the DNA TGTGCCAGCAGCCAGACAGGGACTAATGAAAAACTGTTTTTT. It is translated as CASSQTGTNEKLFF. Based on the CDR3 plus reference TRBV11-2 and TRBJ1-4, the full variable domain is EAGVAQSPRYKIIEKRQSVAFWCNPISGHATLYWYQQILGQGPKLLIQFQNNGVVDDSQLPKDRFSAERLKGVDSTLKIQPAKLEDSAVYLCASSQTGTNEKLFFGSGTQLSVL.

The V call is TRBV30, the J call TRBJ1-2, with D unresolved. CDR1 is GTSNPN, CDR2 SVGIG, per germline (reference sequence). V was shortened by 4 bases and J by 8 bases, with 11 bases between the two germline ends. This CDR3 has 11 residues. The CDR3 sequence is CAWTMGGGYTF. The CDR3 nucleotides read TGTGCCTGGACTATGGGCGGAGGCTACACCTTC. Complete variable domain (other parts from reference TRBV30 and TRBJ1-2): SQTIHQWPATLVQPVGSPLSLECTVEGTSNPNLYWYRQAAGRGLQLLFYSVGIGQISSEVPQNLSASRPQDRQFILSSKKLLLSDSGFYLCAWTMGGGYTFGSGTRLTVV.

This chain's CDR3 is CASSALSGGHSEQYF. CDR3 DNA: TGTGCCAGCAGCGCACTATCGGGGGGCCATAGCGAGCAGTACTTC. This chain links TRBV7-2 with TRBJ2-7; D might be TRBD2 (7 bases). Per germline, CDR1 SGHTA and CDR2 FQGNSA. This CDR3 has 15 residues. Trimming shortened V by 5 bases and J by 6 bases, and 20 bases separated the two germline ends. The variable domain in full, with the rest retrieved from reference TRBV7-2 and TRBJ2-7, is GAGVSQSPSNKVTEKGKDVELRCDPISGHTALYWYRQSLGQGLEFLIYFQGNSAPDKSGLPSDRFSAERTGGSVSTLTIQRTQQEDSAVYLCASSALSGGHSEQYFGPGTRLTVT.

CDR3 DNA: TGTGCCAGCAGTAACCAGGGGACTTCAAACAATGAGCAGTTCTTC. This codes for CASSNQGTSNNEQFF. The gene calls are TRBV6-2 or TRBV6-3 and TRBJ2-1, with D perhaps assigned TRBD1 or TRBD2 (6 bases each). CDR1 MNHEY and CDR2 SVGEGT come from the germline V gene. V was shortened by 5 bases and J by 5 bases, with 16 bases between the two germline ends. The CDR3 runs to 15 residues.

The CDR3 region is CASSLASRETQYF. CDR3 nucleotide sequence: TGTGCCAGCAGCTTGGCGTCGAGAGAGACCCAGTACTTC. V is TRBV5-4 and J is TRBJ2-5; D not resolved. The V end lost 0 bases, the J end lost 4 bases, and 7 bases lay between the germline ends. The CDR3 totals 13 residues. Germline CDR1 reads SGHNT; CDR2 reads YYREEE (reference sequence).

This clonotype was detected once. The chain joins TRBV30 to TRBJ1-5; D ambiguous. This CDR3 is 13 amino acids long. V lost 1 base and J 4 bases, leaving 8 bases between the germline ends. Germline CDR1 and CDR2: GTSNPN and SVGIG (reference sequence). CDR3: CAWSGRDNQPQHF. DNA for the CDR3: TGTGCCTGGAGTGGGAGGGATAATCAGCCCCAGCATTTT.

The V gene is TRBV7-2, the J gene TRBJ1-2, with D possibly matching TRBD1 (5 bases). The ends were cut back, 6 bases at V and 7 bases at J, with 12 bases in the middle. The germline V gene has CDR1 SGHTA and CDR2 FQGNSA. The CDR3 sequence is 12 residues long. CDR3 residues: CASSDRGLGYTF. The CDR3, as DNA: TGTGCCAGCAGTGACAGAGGCCTTGGCTACACCTTC.

The chain carries TRBV29-1 and TRBJ1-1; D unresolved. This CDR3 comprises 11 residues. The V gene's germline CDR1 is SQVTM and CDR2 ANQGSEA. V shed 7 bases and J shed 7 bases, with 13 bases lying between them. The CDR3 protein is CSAEPGVEAFF. The CDR3 region has the DNA TGCAGCGCCGAGCCCGGCGTTGAAGCTTTCTTT.

This clonotype was picked up one time. The rearrangement joins TRBV20-1 to TRBJ2-1; 8 bases line up with TRBD1. Losses at the gene ends were 3 bases for V and 2 bases for J; bases not matched to a gene: 3. Germline CDR1 is DFQATT and CDR2 is SNEGSKA (reference sequence). This CDR3 has 14 residues. This CDR3 reads CSASLGQAYNEQFF. CDR3 bases: TGCAGTGCTAGCTTGGGACAGGCCTACAATGAGCAGTTCTTC.